Listed here is a single TCR beta chain. These data originate in a study of blood T cell repertoires in COVID-19. Study as a whole: The analysed material was cDNA or gDNA that came from T cells, B-cell-depleted T cells, or PBMCs.

Generated by immunoSEQ multiplex PCR, the TCRdb table keeps only in-frame clones and is missing some. The table lists roughly 120,000 clones, roughly nine tenths of them singletons. The sample taken for sequencing was peripheral blood. This clonotype originated in a human donor in a cohort sampled during active COVID-19.

The CDR3 DNA reads as TGTGCCAGCTCACCACCGGGGGGGAATTCACCCCTCCACTTT. This sequence encodes CASSPPGGNSPLHF. The chain is built from TRBV18 and TRBJ1-6, with D perhaps TRBD1 (5 bases). The germline V gene has CDR1 KGHSH and CDR2 LQKENI. This CDR3 contains 14 residues. V was pared by 0 bases and J by 7 bases, with 7 bases between.